This is a list of T cell receptor beta chains from one sample in a study of cytomegalovirus exposure and HLA in healthy donors. Sequencing used immunoSEQ multiplex PCR; TCRdb keeps in-frame clones, though not all of them. The sample holds over 120,000 clones; around four fifths are singletons and the top ten take under 10%. The sample comprised PBMCs. The receptors shown here come from a woman aged 60 to 75 in good health and CMV-seropositive. The CDR3 runs from the conserved cysteine through the conserved F or W. Each record gives: V gene, clone size, J gene, D gene, CDR3 DNA, CDR3 protein. A D gene is named only where the DNA matches it firmly. Clone size, where shown, is once, few, many, or a class for clones that have expanded.

V gene: TRBV6-5; clone size: .; J gene: TRBJ1-1; D gene: .; CDR3 DNA: TGTGCCAGCAGTTACTCTCGGGGATCTGAAGCTTTCTTT; CDR3 protein: CASSYSRGSEAFF
V gene: TRBV6-6; clone size: .; J gene: TRBJ1-4; D gene: .; CDR3 DNA: TGTGCCAGCAGTTACCGAGATGAAAAACTGTTTTTT; CDR3 protein: CASSYRDEKLFF
V gene: TRBV7-3; clone size: .; J gene: TRBJ1-3; D gene: .; CDR3 DNA: TGTGCCAGCAGTCCACTCACGATGGGGCCTGGAAACACCATATATTTT; CDR3 protein: CASSPLTMGPGNTIYF
V gene: TRBV2; clone size: .; J gene: TRBJ2-3; D gene: TRBD2; CDR3 DNA: TGTGCCAGCAGTGAGGGACTAGCGCGTACGCAGTATTTT; CDR3 protein: CASSEGLARTQYF
V gene: TRBV9; clone size: .; J gene: TRBJ2-2; D gene: .; CDR3 DNA: TGTGCCAGCAGCGGGAAGGGGGGGCTTTCGAACACCGGGGAGCTGTTTTTT; CDR3 protein: CASSGKGGLSNTGELFF
V gene: TRBV5-6; clone size: .; J gene: TRBJ2-5; D gene: TRBD2; CDR3 DNA: TGTGCCAGCAGCGGACTAGCGGGAGCACAAGAGACCCAGTACTTC; CDR3 protein: CASSGLAGAQETQYF
V gene: TRBV19; clone size: .; J gene: TRBJ1-5; D gene: TRBD1; CDR3 DNA: TGTGCCAGTAGTATAGGGACAGGGAATCAGCCCCAGCATTTT; CDR3 protein: CASSIGTGNQPQHF
V gene: TRBV11-2; clone size: few; J gene: TRBJ2-7; D gene: TRBD2; CDR3 DNA: TGTGCCAGCAGCTGGGGACTAGCGGTCTCCTACGAGCAGTACTTC; CDR3 protein: CASSWGLAVSYEQYF
V gene: TRBV7-2; clone size: few; J gene: TRBJ2-7; D gene: TRBD1; CDR3 DNA: TGTGCCAGCAGCCAGGACAGGGGCTACGAGCAGTACTTC; CDR3 protein: CASSQDRGYEQYF
V gene: TRBV29-1; clone size: .; J gene: TRBJ2-3; D gene: .; CDR3 DNA: TGCAGCGTTCCCGAGGACAGCCCAGATACGCAGTATTTT; CDR3 protein: CSVPEDSPDTQYF
V gene: TRBV11-1; clone size: .; J gene: TRBJ2-5; D gene: TRBD1; CDR3 DNA: TGTGCCAGCAGCCCAGGGGGCCAAGAGACCCAGTACTTC; CDR3 protein: CASSPGGQETQYF
V gene: TRBV28; clone size: .; J gene: TRBJ2-1; D gene: .; CDR3 DNA: TGTGCCAGCGCTTCGGTTTTCCTCTCCTACAATGAGCAGTTCTTC; CDR3 protein: CASASVFLSYNEQFF
V gene: TRBV12-5; clone size: once; J gene: TRBJ2-5; D gene: TRBD2; CDR3 DNA: TGTGCTAGTGGTTTGGTAGTTAGCGGGAGGCGAGAGACCCAGTACTTC; CDR3 protein: CASGLVVSGRRETQYF
V gene: TRBV13; clone size: .; J gene: TRBJ1-6; D gene: .; CDR3 DNA: TGTGCCAGCGGGAGGGAAGGTTCACCCCTCCACTTT; CDR3 protein: CASGREGSPLHF
V gene: TRBV30; clone size: few; J gene: TRBJ2-1; D gene: TRBD2; CDR3 DNA: TGTGCCTGGAGAACGACTAGCGGGGGGGATGAGCAGTTCTTC; CDR3 protein: CAWRTTSGGDEQFF
V gene: TRBV6-6; clone size: once; J gene: TRBJ1-2; D gene: TRBD1; CDR3 DNA: TGTGCCAGCATTTCGGGACAGACCTCTAACTATGGCTACACCTTC; CDR3 protein: CASISGQTSNYGYTF
V gene: TRBV27; clone size: few; J gene: TRBJ2-2; D gene: TRBD2; CDR3 DNA: TGTGCCAGCAGTTTGAGGGGACTAGCGGGAGGGCCCAACACCGGGGAGCTGTTTTTT; CDR3 protein: CASSLRGLAGGPNTGELFF
V gene: TRBV6-1; clone size: .; J gene: TRBJ2-7; D gene: .; CDR3 DNA: TGTGCCAGCAAAGCCGGGGACATTCAGTACGAGCAGTACTTC; CDR3 protein: CASKAGDIQYEQYF
V gene: TRBV5-4; clone size: .; J gene: TRBJ1-4; D gene: TRBD1; CDR3 DNA: TGTGCCAGCAGCTTGGGGACAGGGGGTCTTAATGAAAAACTGTTTTTT; CDR3 protein: CASSLGTGGLNEKLFF
V gene: TRBV4-3; clone size: .; J gene: TRBJ2-5; D gene: TRBD2; CDR3 DNA: TGCGCCAGCAGCCAAGATACTAAGCGGGGGCAAGAGACCCAGTACTTC; CDR3 protein: CASSQDTKRGQETQYF
V gene: TRBV5-1; clone size: .; J gene: TRBJ2-1; D gene: TRBD2; CDR3 DNA: TGCGCCAGCGCGGGACTAGCGGAGTACAATGAGCAGTTCTTC; CDR3 protein: CASAGLAEYNEQFF
V gene: TRBV7-2; clone size: once; J gene: TRBJ2-5; D gene: TRBD2; CDR3 DNA: TGTGCCAGCAGCTCGACTAGCGGGAGGGCCGTAGAGACCCAGTACTTC; CDR3 protein: CASSSTSGRAVETQYF
V gene: TRBV6-4; clone size: .; J gene: TRBJ2-7; D gene: .; CDR3 DNA: TGTGCCAGCACTGGAGTATGCTACGAGCAGTACTTC; CDR3 protein: CASTGVCYEQYF
V gene: TRBV5-4; clone size: few; J gene: TRBJ2-7; D gene: TRBD2; CDR3 DNA: TGTGCCAGTCGTCCGGGACTAGGCGCCTACGAGCAGTACTTC; CDR3 protein: CASRPGLGAYEQYF
V gene: TRBV28; clone size: .; J gene: TRBJ2-2; D gene: .; CDR3 DNA: TGTGCCAGCACCCCAGGGTTGACCGGGGAGCTGTTTTTT; CDR3 protein: CASTPGLTGELFF
V gene: TRBV28; clone size: .; J gene: TRBJ2-1; D gene: TRBD2; CDR3 DNA: TGTGCCAGCAGTTCTCCTAGCGGGCTCTACAATGAGCAGTTCTTC; CDR3 protein: CASSSPSGLYNEQFF
V gene: TRBV6-5; clone size: .; J gene: TRBJ1-2; D gene: .; CDR3 DNA: TGTGCCAGCAGTTACTCTTCCCAGACAAGGTTATACGGCTACACCTTC; CDR3 protein: CASSYSSQTRLYGYTF
V gene: TRBV27; clone size: few; J gene: TRBJ2-7; D gene: .; CDR3 DNA: TGTGCCAGCAGTAACCCGGGATCCTACGAGCAGTACTTC; CDR3 protein: CASSNPGSYEQYF
V gene: TRBV18; clone size: .; J gene: TRBJ2-2; D gene: TRBD1; CDR3 DNA: TGTGCCAGCTCACCACTGGACAGGGGGAACACCGGGGAGCTGTTTTTT; CDR3 protein: CASSPLDRGNTGELFF
V gene: TRBV28; clone size: .; J gene: TRBJ1-1; D gene: .; CDR3 DNA: TGTGCCAGCAGCCCAAGGGGCCAAAACACTGAAGCTTTCTTT; CDR3 protein: CASSPRGQNTEAFF
V gene: TRBV7-2; clone size: .; J gene: TRBJ2-2; D gene: .; CDR3 DNA: TGTGCCAGCAGCTCCCCTCGGGGACTCGGGACCGGGGAGCTGTTTTTT; CDR3 protein: CASSSPRGLGTGELFF
V gene: TRBV4-3; clone size: few; J gene: TRBJ1-3; D gene: .; CDR3 DNA: TGCGCCAGCAGCCAAGACTTCTCTGGAAACACCATATATTTT; CDR3 protein: CASSQDFSGNTIYF
V gene: TRBV11-2; clone size: .; J gene: TRBJ1-3; D gene: .; CDR3 DNA: TGTGCCAGCAGCTCCCCCTCGTCCCGGTCCCACACCATATATTTT; CDR3 protein: CASSSPSSRSHTIYF
V gene: TRBV25-1; clone size: .; J gene: TRBJ1-5; D gene: .; CDR3 DNA: TGTGCCAGCAGTGAAGCGGGGTTTCAGCCCCAGCATTTT; CDR3 protein: CASSEAGFQPQHF
V gene: TRBV10-3; clone size: .; J gene: TRBJ2-7; D gene: .; CDR3 DNA: TGTGCCATCGCTTTTGGGCAGACCACCTACGAGCAGTACTTC; CDR3 protein: CAIAFGQTTYEQYF
V gene: TRBV27; clone size: .; J gene: TRBJ2-1; D gene: .; CDR3 DNA: TGTGCCACCAGATACAGGGTTACTGAGCAGTTCTTC; CDR3 protein: CATRYRVTEQFF
V gene: TRBV4-1; clone size: .; J gene: TRBJ2-7; D gene: .; CDR3 DNA: TGCGCCAGCAGCCCGACTTCGGCTGCACGTTCCTACGAGCAGTACTTC; CDR3 protein: CASSPTSAARSYEQYF
V gene: TRBV7-2; clone size: .; J gene: TRBJ2-3; D gene: TRBD2; CDR3 DNA: TGTGCCAGCAGCTTGAGCGGGAGGGCCAGGGCAGATACGCAGTATTTT; CDR3 protein: CASSLSGRARADTQYF
V gene: TRBV7-9; clone size: .; J gene: TRBJ2-1; D gene: .; CDR3 DNA: TGTGCCAGCAGTCTCGCCTACAATGAGCAGTTCTTC; CDR3 protein: CASSLAYNEQFF
V gene: TRBV14; clone size: .; J gene: TRBJ2-2; D gene: .; CDR3 DNA: TGTGCCAGCAGCCAAGATCCCGCAGGCGCGAACACCGGGGAGCTGTTTTTT; CDR3 protein: CASSQDPAGANTGELFF
V gene: TRBV9; clone size: once; J gene: TRBJ2-1; D gene: TRBD2; CDR3 DNA: TGTGCCAGCAGCGTAGTAGCGGGACCCTACAATGAGCAGTTCTTC; CDR3 protein: CASSVVAGPYNEQFF
V gene: TRBV2; clone size: .; J gene: TRBJ2-7; D gene: .; CDR3 DNA: TGTGCCAGCAGTGAATCCGCTGGAGTCTACGAGCAGTACTTC; CDR3 protein: CASSESAGVYEQYF
V gene: TRBV28; clone size: once; J gene: TRBJ2-2; D gene: .; CDR3 DNA: TGTGCCAGCAGTCCAAACACCGGGGAGCTGTTTTTT; CDR3 protein: CASSPNTGELFF